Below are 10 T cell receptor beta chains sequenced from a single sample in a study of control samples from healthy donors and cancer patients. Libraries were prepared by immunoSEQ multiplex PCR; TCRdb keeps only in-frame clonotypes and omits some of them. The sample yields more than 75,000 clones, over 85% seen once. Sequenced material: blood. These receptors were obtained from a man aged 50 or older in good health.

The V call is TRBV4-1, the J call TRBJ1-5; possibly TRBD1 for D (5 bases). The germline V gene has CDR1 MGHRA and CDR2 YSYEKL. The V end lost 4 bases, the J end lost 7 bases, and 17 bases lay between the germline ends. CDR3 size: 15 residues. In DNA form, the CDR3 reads TGCGCCAGCAGCCCCCCAGGGATTGCGAGGCAGCCCCAGCATTTT. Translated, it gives CASSPPGIARQPQHF.

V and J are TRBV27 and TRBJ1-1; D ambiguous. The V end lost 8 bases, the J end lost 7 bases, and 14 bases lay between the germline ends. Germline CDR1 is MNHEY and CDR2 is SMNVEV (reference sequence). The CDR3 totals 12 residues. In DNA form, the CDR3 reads TGTGCCAGCGCAAACCGAGGGATTGAAGCTTTCTTT. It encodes CASANRGIEAFF.

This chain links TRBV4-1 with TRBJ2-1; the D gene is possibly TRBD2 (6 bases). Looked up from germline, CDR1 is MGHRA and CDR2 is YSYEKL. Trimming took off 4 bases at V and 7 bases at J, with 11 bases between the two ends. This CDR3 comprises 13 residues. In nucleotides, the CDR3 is TGCGCCAGCAGCCCCTATCTAGCGAATGAGCAGTTCTTC. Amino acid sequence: CASSPYLANEQFF.

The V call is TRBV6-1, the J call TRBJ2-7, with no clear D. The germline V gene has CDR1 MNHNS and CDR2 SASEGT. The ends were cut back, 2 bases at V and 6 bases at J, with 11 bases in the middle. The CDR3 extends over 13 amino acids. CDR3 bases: TGTGCCAGCAGTGAAAGCCTGAGGTTCGAGCAGTACTTC. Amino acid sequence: CASSESLRFEQYF.

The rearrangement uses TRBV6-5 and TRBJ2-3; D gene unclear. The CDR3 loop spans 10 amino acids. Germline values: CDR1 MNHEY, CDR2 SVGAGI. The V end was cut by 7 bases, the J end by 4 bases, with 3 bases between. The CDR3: CASNADTQYF. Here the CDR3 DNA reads TGTGCCAGCAATGCAGATACGCAGTATTTT.

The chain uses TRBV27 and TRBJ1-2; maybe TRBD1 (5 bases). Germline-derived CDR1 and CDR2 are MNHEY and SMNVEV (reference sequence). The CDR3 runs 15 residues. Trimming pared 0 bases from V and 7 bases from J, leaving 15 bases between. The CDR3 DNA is TGTGCCAGCAGTTTATCAGCAGGGCCGCAGGGTGGCTACACCTTC. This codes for CASSLSAGPQGGYTF.

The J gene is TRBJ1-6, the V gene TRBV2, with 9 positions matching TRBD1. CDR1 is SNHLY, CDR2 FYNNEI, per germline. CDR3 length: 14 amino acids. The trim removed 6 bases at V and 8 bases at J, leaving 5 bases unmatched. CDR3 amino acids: CASSDRGSYSPLHF. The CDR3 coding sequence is TGTGCCAGCAGCGACAGGGGGAGCTATTCACCCCTCCACTTT.

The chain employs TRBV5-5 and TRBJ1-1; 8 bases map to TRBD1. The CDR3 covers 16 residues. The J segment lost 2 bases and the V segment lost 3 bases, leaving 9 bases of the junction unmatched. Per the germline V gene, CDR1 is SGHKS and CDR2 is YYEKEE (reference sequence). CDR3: CASSWSPGQVNTEAFF. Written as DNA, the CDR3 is TGTGCCAGCAGCTGGTCCCCGGGACAGGTTAACACTGAAGCTTTCTTT.

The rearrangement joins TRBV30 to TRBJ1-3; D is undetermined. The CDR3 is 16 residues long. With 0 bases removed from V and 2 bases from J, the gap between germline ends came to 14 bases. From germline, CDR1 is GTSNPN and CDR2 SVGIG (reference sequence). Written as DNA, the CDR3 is TGTGCCTGGAGTGTAAGGAACAGAGGGACTGGAAACACCATATATTTT. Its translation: CAWSVRNRGTGNTIYF.

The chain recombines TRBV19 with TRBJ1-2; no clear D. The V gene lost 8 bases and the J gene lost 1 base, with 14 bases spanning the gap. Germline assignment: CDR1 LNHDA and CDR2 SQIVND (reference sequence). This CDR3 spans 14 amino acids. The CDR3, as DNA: TGTGCCAGTCGTGAGGGCGGACTTAACTATGGCTACACCTTC. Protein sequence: CASREGGLNYGYTF.